Listed below are T cell receptor beta chains from one sample, sequenced in a study of beta chain features in type 1 diabetes. Generated by immunoSEQ multiplex PCR, the TCRdb table keeps only in-frame clones and is missing some. This table has 95,000 to 110,000 clones, over 25% appearing once. Sequencing was performed on central memory CD4+ T cells from blood. These receptors all come from a woman younger than 35 with type 1 diabetes. The CDR3 runs from the conserved cysteine through the conserved F or W. The D gene is left open where the match is weak. Part of the rows lack a size; the others show once, few, many or a class for expanded clones.

d_gene	abundance	j_gene	v_gene	CDR3aa	CDR3nt
NA	NA	TRBJ2-5	TRBV7-3	CASSSGGQGKTQYF	TGTGCCAGCAGCTCGGGTGGCCAGGGAAAGACCCAGTACTTC
NA	NA	TRBJ1-1	TRBV11-3	CASGRADTEAFF	TGTGCCAGCGGCAGGGCGGACACTGAAGCTTTCTTT
NA	NA	TRBJ1-2	TRBV6-1	CASSDEHRAGYTF	TGTGCCAGCAGTGACGAACACAGGGCTGGCTACACCTTC
TRBD2	few	TRBJ2-1	TRBV6-1	CASRSGTRLNDEQFF	TGTGCCAGCAGGTCCGGGACTAGACTAAACGATGAGCAGTTCTTC
TRBD1	NA	TRBJ2-7	TRBV2	CASSRQGGGYEQYF	TGTGCCAGCAGTAGACAGGGGGGCGGCTACGAGCAGTACTTC
NA	many	TRBJ2-5	TRBV15	CATSRDRSQQYF	TGTGCCACCAGCAGAGATCGGAGCCAGCAGTACTTC
TRBD1	few	TRBJ2-7	TRBV10-3	CAISESKGQANEQYF	TGTGCCATCAGTGAGTCGAAGGGACAGGCCAACGAGCAGTACTTC
TRBD1	few	TRBJ1-2	TRBV5-1	CASSVGTGDYGYTF	TGCGCCAGCAGCGTCGGGACAGGGGACTATGGCTACACCTTC
NA	NA	TRBJ2-3	TRBV7-3	CASSLRQPPTDTQYF	TGTGCCAGCAGCTTACGACAACCGCCGACAGATACGCAGTATTTT
NA	few	TRBJ2-7	TRBV10-3	CATGLTYEQYF	TGTGCCACCGGACTCACGTACGAGCAGTACTTC
TRBD2	few	TRBJ2-3	TRBV4-3	CASSLDSGAGGLDTQYF	TGCGCCAGCAGCCTAGATAGTGGCGCGGGAGGGCTAGATACGCAGTATTTT
TRBD2	NA	TRBJ2-3	TRBV19	CASSSPTSARTDTQYF	TGTGCCAGTAGTAGCCCCACTAGCGCCCGCACAGATACGCAGTATTTT
NA	NA	TRBJ2-2	TRBV7-9	CASSPSVHANTGELFF	TGTGCCAGCAGCCCTTCGGTCCACGCGAACACCGGGGAGCTGTTTTTT